The clone carrying this TCR beta chain was counted only a few times. The antigen is not known. TCRdb keeps only in-frame clones here, not all; method: immunoSEQ multiplex PCR. The data contain about 50,000 clones, around 83% of them seen just once; the ten biggest clones take up about a quarter. The CDR3 has 19 amino acids. The germline V gene has CDR1 SEHNR and CDR2 FQNEAQ (reference sequence). V trimming: 5 bases; J trimming: 2 bases; junction bases outside the gene matches: 13. Chemo-refractory metastatic non-small-cell lung cancer patients underwent focal radiation alongside CTLA-4 blockade with ipilimumab. The entry originates in a study of radiotherapy plus CTLA-4 blockade in lung cancer. Study-wide results and caveats: Subsequent to radiotherapy plus ipilimumab, tumor-derived TCR clones underwent expansion in blood. Early clonal dynamics of blood T cells, together with interferon-beta, were reported as the best response predictor.

The source was peripheral blood, collected from a patient treated with radiotherapy plus ipilimumab. This chain joins TRBV7-9 and TRBJ2-3; 13 positions agree with TRBD2. This TCR came from a human donor with non-small cell lung cancer whose response to radiotherapy plus ipilimumab could not be evaluated. This chain's CDR3 is CASSAGLAGSQHYTDTQYF. DNA of the CDR3: TGTGCCAGCAGCGCGGGACTAGCGGGATCCCAACACTACACAGATACGCAGTATTTT. Full variable domain (rest looked up from reference TRBV7-9 and TRBJ2-3): DTGVSQNPRHKITKRGQNVTFRCDPISEHNRLYWYRQTLGQGPEFLTYFQNEAQLEKSRLLSDRFSAERPKGSFSTLEIQRTEQGDSAMYLCASSAGLAGSQHYTDTQYFGPGTRLTVL.